The 29 T cell receptor beta chains below all came from one sample that was sequenced in a study of human T cells and chemical hapten exposure. TCRdb fed the RACE reads into MiXCR, producing one record per CDR3 protein. Counted here are around 180,000 distinct CDR3 sequences, just under 30% occurring once; the ten biggest clones make up just under 3%. Described time point: pre-sensitization, week 0. Treatment specified: therapeutic diphenylcyclopropenone sensitization with weekly scalp DPC. The specimen comprised whole blood, sampled in connection with sensitization to the hapten diphenylcyclopropenone (DPC). The receptors stem from a woman aged 25-40 years with alopecia areata. Some clones in this sample may be carry-over from other donors' samples.

The chain joins TRBV7-2 to TRBJ1-4, with D tentatively TRBD1 (5 bases). This CDR3 contains 13 residues. Trimming left V 5 bases short and J 7 bases short, with 11 bases between. The V gene's germline CDR1 is SGHTA and CDR2 FQGNSA. CDR3 DNA sequence: TGTGCCAGCAGCCCCGACAGAGGTGAAAAACTGTTTTTT. Protein: CASSPDRGEKLFF.

This clonotype was picked up a small number of times. CDR3 sequence (DNA): TGCAGCGTTTTGGGACAGGGGGAATATGGCTACACCTTC. Its translation: CSVLGQGEYGYTF. The V call is TRBV29-1, the J call TRBJ1-2; TRBD1 matches at 11 bases. The CDR3 is 13 residues long. CDR1 SQVTM and CDR2 ANQGSEA come from the germline V gene. The ends lost 5 bases at V and 5 bases at J; junction bases unmatched: 4.

This clonotype appeared a few times. V gene TRBV28 combines with J gene TRBJ1-2; 11 bases match TRBD1. Germline values: CDR1 MDHEN, CDR2 SYDVKM. The CDR3 loop spans 15 amino acids. V lost 10 bases and J lost 4; bases outside the gene matches: 11. The CDR3: CATHPRGTGGYGYTF. The CDR3 bases are TGTGCCACCCACCCTCGGGGGACAGGGGGCTATGGCTACACCTTC.

The chain recombines TRBV20-1 with TRBJ2-5; D not resolved. This CDR3 comprises 13 residues. Trimming took 6 bases from V and 0 from J, leaving 11 bases between them. Per the germline V gene, CDR1 is DFQATT and CDR2 is SNEGSKA (reference sequence). The CDR3 coding sequence is TGCAGTGCGCCCCGGGCCGACCAAGAGACCCAGTACTTC. It is translated as CSAPRADQETQYF.

This clonotype was counted between two and nine times. The rearrangement links TRBV29-1 to TRBJ1-1, with TRBD1 as a possible D gene (5 bases). Trimming pared 2 bases from V and 3 bases from J, leaving 10 bases between. This CDR3 has 13 residues. CDR1 is SQVTM and CDR2 is ANQGSEA in the germline V gene. CDR3 sequence (DNA): TGCAGCGTTGAATCGACAGAAGACACTGAAGCTTTCTTT. Translated, it gives CSVESTEDTEAFF. The complete variable domain, with remaining parts taken from reference TRBV29-1 and TRBJ1-1, reads SAVISQKPSRDICQRGTSLTIQCQVDSQVTMMFWYRQQPGQSLTLIATANQGSEATYESGFVIDKFPISRPNLTFSTLTVSNMSPEDSSIYLCSVESTEDTEAFFGQGTRLTVV.

This clonotype was picked up a small number of times. The chain joins TRBV28 to TRBJ2-6; the D gene is possibly TRBD1 (7 bases). This CDR3 has 15 amino acids. The germline V gene has CDR1 MDHEN and CDR2 SYDVKM. V was clipped by 5 bases and J by 1 base, with 9 bases between them. The CDR3 nucleotides read TGTGCCAGCAGTCCAGGGGGGTCTGGGGCCAACGTCCTGACTTTC. It specifies CASSPGGSGANVLTF. Drawing the rest from reference TRBV28 and TRBJ2-6, the complete variable domain is DVKVTQSSRYLVKRTGEKVFLECVQDMDHENMFWYRQDPGLGLRLIYFSYDVKMKEKGDIPEGYSVSREKKERFSLILESASTNQTSMYLCASSPGGSGANVLTFGAGSRLTVL.

This chain joins TRBV20-1 and TRBJ2-1, with D possibly being TRBD2 (6 bases). The CDR3 is 15 amino acids. The V gene lost 6 bases and the J gene lost 4 bases, with 19 bases spanning the gap. CDR1 is DFQATT, CDR2 SNEGSKA, per germline (reference sequence). CDR3 in DNA: TGCAGTGCACTAGGGACTTCTGTCCCTTACAATGAGCAGTTCTTC. Translating gives CSALGTSVPYNEQFF.

The V gene is TRBV18, the J gene TRBJ2-1, with 10 bases lining up with TRBD2. The germline V gene has CDR1 KGHSH and CDR2 LQKENI. The CDR3 spans 19 residues. The trim removed 5 bases at V and 4 bases at J, leaving 17 bases unmatched. The CDR3 DNA sequence: TGTGCCAGCTCAGTCTTAGTCTTAGCGGGAGGATCCTTTTACAATGAGCAGTTCTTC. Its translation is CASSVLVLAGGSFYNEQFF. Based on the CDR3 plus reference TRBV18 and TRBJ2-1, the full variable domain is NAGVMQNPRHLVRRRGQEARLRCSPMKGHSHVYWYRQLPEEGLKFMVYLQKENIIDESGMPKERFSAEFPKEGPSILRIQQVVRGDSAAYFCASSVLVLAGGSFYNEQFFGPGTRLTVL.

A few counts support this clonotype. The chain has TRBV7-2 and TRBJ2-3; 8 bases are shared with TRBD2. Trimming took 5 bases from V and 0 from J; bases not matched to a gene: 7. The CDR3 extends over 16 amino acids. In germline, CDR1 is SGHTA, CDR2 FQGNSA. CDR3 nucleotide sequence: TGTGCCAGCAGCATTCGAGCGGGAGCTAGCACAGATACGCAGTATTTT. This gives the protein CASSIRAGASTDTQYF.

The chain carries TRBV28 and TRBJ1-2, with TRBD1 matching 10 bases. The CDR3 runs 16 residues. Germline CDR1 is MDHEN and CDR2 is SYDVKM. V lost 1 base to trimming and J lost 4 bases; unmatched junction nucleotides: 6. The CDR3 nucleotides read TGTGCCAGCAGTTTATCCACCGGGACAGGGGCCTATGGCTACACCTTC. Translating it yields CASSLSTGTGAYGYTF.

The rearrangement joins TRBV28 to TRBJ2-5; 7 bases map to TRBD2. The length of the CDR3 is 15 residues. Germline V gene lookup returns CDR1 MDHEN and CDR2 SYDVKM. J gave up 2 bases and V 7 bases, and 10 bases lay outside the gene matches. This CDR3 is CASTGRGGNQETQYF. CDR3 in DNA: TGTGCCAGCACCGGTCGCGGGGGAAATCAAGAGACCCAGTACTTC.

The gene calls are TRBV29-1 and TRBJ1-2; 8 bases are shared with TRBD1. Trimming took 7 bases from V and 6 from J; bases not matched to a gene: 7. Germline values: CDR1 SQVTM, CDR2 ANQGSEA. The CDR3 runs to 12 residues. Here the CDR3 reads CSGGQGGDGYTF. DNA of the CDR3: TGCAGCGGCGGACAGGGTGGCGATGGCTACACCTTC.

This clonotype was seen a handful of times. The chain recombines TRBV5-1 with TRBJ2-7; D might be TRBD1 (5 bases). Germline lookup yields CDR1 SGHRS and CDR2 YFSETQ. Trimming shortened V by 0 bases and J by 3 bases, and 10 bases separated the two germline ends. This CDR3 has 14 residues. The CDR3 loop is CASSLEGENYEQYF. Written as DNA, the CDR3 is TGCGCCAGCAGCTTGGAAGGGGAAAACTACGAGCAGTACTTC.

This clonotype was detected a few times. The chain carries TRBV4-2 and TRBJ1-2, with D perhaps matching TRBD1 (5 bases). The CDR3 runs to 15 residues. Between the trimmed V and J ends, which lost 0 bases and 0 bases, there was a span of 8 bases. Germline CDR1 reads LGHNA; CDR2 reads YNFKEQ. The CDR3 coding sequence is TGTGCCAGCAGCCAAGATCGGACAACTAACTATGGCTACACCTTC. Its protein is CASSQDRTTNYGYTF.

The chain's CDR3 is CASSYSGTGMNTEAFF. CDR3 nucleotides: TGTGCCAGCAGCTATTCCGGGACAGGCATGAACACTGAAGCTTTCTTT. The J gene is TRBJ1-1, the V gene TRBV7-2; 8 bases fit TRBD1. Trimming cost V 4 bases and J 0 bases; bases outside gene matches: 7. Germline loops: CDR1 SGHTA, CDR2 FQGNSA. CDR3 size: 16 residues.

The chain carries TRBV6-6 and TRBJ2-1; TRBD1 agrees at 7 bases. Losses at the gene ends were 6 bases for V and 5 bases for J; bases not matched to a gene: 4. The CDR3 has 13 amino acids. Germline-derived CDR1 and CDR2 are MNHNY and SVGAGI (reference sequence). Written as DNA, the CDR3 is TGTGCCAGCAGAACAGGGGTCGACAATGAGCAGTTCTTC. This codes for CASRTGVDNEQFF.

V gene TRBV28 combines with J gene TRBJ2-5; maybe TRBD1 (6 bases). The CDR3 runs to 16 residues. Germline assignment: CDR1 MDHEN and CDR2 SYDVKM. Between the trimmed V and J ends, which lost 2 bases and 7 bases, there was a span of 20 bases. The CDR3: CASSLSGGQLKRTQYF. DNA of the CDR3: TGTGCCAGCAGTTTAAGTGGGGGCCAACTCAAGCGGACCCAGTACTTC. The complete variable domain, with remaining parts taken from reference TRBV28 and TRBJ2-5, reads DVKVTQSSRYLVKRTGEKVFLECVQDMDHENMFWYRQDPGLGLRLIYFSYDVKMKEKGDIPEGYSVSREKKERFSLILESASTNQTSMYLCASSLSGGQLKRTQYFGPGTRLLVL.

This clonotype was seen a handful of times. The chain links TRBV6-2 or TRBV6-3 to TRBJ2-7; perhaps TRBD2 as D (6 bases). This CDR3 region has 18 residues. Germline V CDR1 and CDR2: MNHEY, SVGEGT. Trimming stripped 6 bases from V and 0 bases from J, with 24 bases between. Here the CDR3 reads CASSRRGNVGNRSYEQYF. The CDR3 nucleotides are TGTGCCAGCAGCCGCCGCGGGAATGTTGGGAATCGCTCCTACGAGCAGTACTTC.

This clonotype was recorded a few times. The chain uses TRBV28 and TRBJ2-1; 8 bases are a match to TRBD2. Per germline, CDR1 MDHEN and CDR2 SYDVKM. Trimming cost V 5 bases and J 2 bases; bases outside gene matches: 8. The CDR3 spans 16 residues. For the CDR3, the DNA is TGTGCCAGCAGTATGGCGGGGGGCGGGACCTACAATGAGCAGTTCTTC. Its protein is CASSMAGGGTYNEQFF.

This chain connects TRBV4-1 to TRBJ2-7; 8 bases agree with TRBD2. This CDR3 comprises 15 residues. Per germline, CDR1 MGHRA and CDR2 YSYEKL. J lost 0 bases, V lost 1 base, and 2 bases had no gene match. The CDR3: CASSQVSGNSYEQYF. CDR3 coding DNA: TGCGCCAGCAGCCAAGTTAGCGGGAACTCCTACGAGCAGTACTTC.

This chain links TRBV10-3 with TRBJ2-7; D call uncertain. Trimming removed 7 bases from V and 5 bases from J, with 15 bases in between. The CDR3 is made up of 13 amino acids. Germline V gene sequence: CDR1 ENHRY, CDR2 SYGVKD. The DNA of the CDR3 is TGTGCCATCAAGAGTGTGAATGGTGACGAGCAGTACTTC. Protein product: CAIKSVNGDEQYF.

In nucleotides, the CDR3 is TGTGCCAGCAGCGTAGATGGTAGGGATCGTTTTGAGACCCAGTACTTC. This encodes CASSVDGRDRFETQYF. The rearrangement joins TRBV9 to TRBJ2-5; D not resolved. CDR1 and CDR2 from the germline V gene are SGDLS and YYNGEE. The CDR3 is made up of 16 amino acids. The V gene lost 0 bases and the J gene lost 5 bases, with 17 bases spanning the gap.

This clonotype was seen only a few times. The V gene is TRBV29-1, the J gene TRBJ2-7; 9 bases match TRBD1. CDR3 length: 15 amino acids. Germline CDR1 reads SQVTM; CDR2 reads ANQGSEA. With V trimmed by 1 base and J by 3 bases, 7 bases remained unmatched. CDR3 in amino acids: CSVEGAGQGSYEQYF. In DNA, the CDR3 is TGCAGCGTTGAAGGTGCGGGACAGGGAAGCTACGAGCAGTACTTC.

The V and J genes are TRBV2 and TRBJ1-5, with 7 bases identical to TRBD1. CDR1 is SNHLY and CDR2 is FYNNEI in the germline V gene. The CDR3 is 14 residues long. With V trimmed by 6 bases and J by 6 bases, 8 bases remained unmatched. The CDR3 DNA is TGTGCCAGCAGAAAGGGGGCCGCGGGTCAGCCCCAGCATTTT. Translated: CASRKGAAGQPQHF.

The chain recombines TRBV7-2 with TRBJ2-3; 8 positions agree with TRBD1. CDR3 length equals 21 residues. V was pared by 1 base and J by 0 bases, with 18 bases of the junction left unmatched. Germline lookup yields CDR1 SGHTA and CDR2 FQGNSA. CDR3 amino acids: CASSLVVGMAGGAGSTDTQYF. DNA of the CDR3: TGTGCCAGCAGCTTAGTGGTAGGGATGGCAGGGGGCGCGGGTAGCACAGATACGCAGTATTTT.

The V call is TRBV7-3, the J call TRBJ2-3; maybe TRBD2 (6 bases). The CDR3 has 13 residues. The germline V gene has CDR1 SGHTA and CDR2 FQGTGA. The V gene lost 4 bases and the J gene lost 6 bases, with 11 bases spanning the gap. The CDR3 spells CASSWSSDDTQYF. The CDR3 DNA follows: TGTGCCAGCAGCTGGTCTAGCGATGATACGCAGTATTTT.

This clonotype was found a few times. V is TRBV6-1 and J is TRBJ1-2; 8 bases agree with TRBD1. This CDR3 region has 12 residues. The germline CDR1 and CDR2 sequences are MNHNS and SASEGT. After removal of 4 bases from V and 7 bases from J, the junction contained 2 bases not matched to a gene. The CDR3 spells CASSVDRVGYTF. DNA for the CDR3: TGTGCCAGCAGTGTGGACAGGGTTGGCTACACCTTC.

This clonotype was seen a handful of times. V usage is TRBV28 and J usage is TRBJ1-2; 7 nucleotides agree with TRBD1. CDR1 is MDHEN and CDR2 is SYDVKM in the germline V gene. The ends lost 4 bases at V and 2 bases at J; junction bases unmatched: 7. The CDR3 runs 15 residues. The CDR3 sequence: CASSSYHRGNYGYTF. The CDR3 bases are TGTGCCAGCAGTTCCTATCACAGGGGCAACTATGGCTACACCTTC.

This clonotype has just one count. The chain carries TRBV7-9 and TRBJ1-1; TRBD1 aligns across 11 bases. CDR1 and CDR2 (germline): SEHNR, FQNEAQ (reference sequence). V was clipped by 1 base and J by 4 bases; unmatched bases: 5. CDR3 length: 16 residues. Here the CDR3 DNA reads TGTGCCAGCAGCTTAGGGGCCGGGACAGGGGGCACTGAAGCTTTCTTT. Its protein is CASSLGAGTGGTEAFF.